Listed here is a single TCR beta chain. Its antigen is still unknown. Per-nucleotide qualities are absent, and no much larger clonotype sits a single base away. The instrument given in TCRdb is Illumina HiSeq 1500. In-frame beta chains were kept once TCRdb had trimmed the public reads at Q25 with fastp and called clones with MiXCR. Rows are unified per CDR3 protein, each entry keeping the most common DNA and genes. A total of roughly 500,000 distinct CDR3 sequences appear in this sample, roughly 46% of them only once. 40% to 50% of the sample is held by the ten biggest clonotypes. Reading from cysteine to phenylalanine, the CDR3 counts 17 amino acids. The CDR3 DNA has 51 bases and is translated from base 1. For CDR1 and CDR2, the germline V gene lists SGHTA and FQGNSA. A distance of 22 bases separates the germline ends of V and J, which lose 0 bases and 7 bases respectively. According to the study, the label for this sample's treatment or condition signals: in vitro stimulation with specific CMV peptide epitopes to enrich CMV-specific T cells.

This sample stems from a study of T cell repertoires in cytomegalovirus infection (dated by TCRdb to about 2019). General notes on the study: Peptide stimulations targeted recently identified HLA-C-restricted CMV epitopes, whose presentation resists viral immunomodulation, together with well-studied HLA-B-restricted epitopes. Donor HLA type was relevant to the analysis, because carriage of CMV infection together with the matching HLA type was indicated by public TCR beta signatures.

On the study overall, not on this receptor specifically: In both this cohort and an independent roughly 350-donor cohort, the cumulative frequency of public TCR beta family members distinguished carriers of CMV infection plus the relevant HLA type. In the ex vivo response, HLA-C-restricted CMV-specific TCR beta clonotypes were dominant, and in two of eight donors the single most frequent clonotype came from this HLA-C-restricted group.

The chain employs TRBV7-2 and TRBJ2-7, with TRBD2 as a weak D call on 5 bases. Sequencing used cultured PBMCs, obtained from culture after CMV antigen stimulation. The source is a human donor in good health (CMV status not recorded). Some clones in this sample may be carry-over from other donors' samples. The bases are TGTGCCAGCAGCTTAGCGCTGAGAACTAGGCTCCCTCGGGAGCAGTACTTC. Its translation is CASSLALRTRLPREQYF.